The 13 T cell receptor beta chains given below trace back to one sample, sequenced in a study of blood T cell repertoires in COVID-19. TCRdb keeps only in-frame clones here, not all; method: immunoSEQ multiplex PCR. This sample has roughly 65,000 clones, with approximately 86% found just once. The sample consisted of peripheral blood. All receptors derive from a woman aged 55-70 years with acute or convalescent COVID-19.

The V gene is TRBV28, the J gene TRBJ2-2; the match to TRBD1 covers 9 bases. The CDR3 contains 16 residues. Unmatched junction bases numbered 9, after V lost 6 bases and J lost 4 bases. Germline CDR1 MDHEN, CDR2 SYDVKM. The CDR3 region is CASRNLQGARTGELFF. The CDR3 DNA is TGTGCCAGCAGGAACCTACAGGGGGCGCGCACCGGGGAGCTGTTTTTT.

The J gene is TRBJ2-7, the V gene TRBV27; TRBD1 might be the D (5 bases). CDR1 is MNHEY and CDR2 is SMNVEV in the germline V gene (reference sequence). CDR3 length: 15 residues. Trimming removed 4 bases at V and 4 bases at J, with 17 bases between. Written as DNA, the CDR3 is TGTGCCAGCAGTTCGCAGACAGTGCTAGGGTACGAGCAGTACTTC. Its protein is CASSSQTVLGYEQYF.

The chain carries TRBV6-1 and TRBJ2-1; 10 bases are a match to TRBD2. V shed 3 bases, J shed 8 bases, and the junction held 10 bases outside the gene matches. CDR1 and CDR2 (germline): MNHNS, SASEGT. The CDR3 runs to 16 residues. The CDR3 nucleotides are TGTGCCAGCAGTGACTACAGCGGGGGGGCTCGGGATGAGCAGTTCTTC. It is translated as CASSDYSGGARDEQFF.

This clone was observed once. The gene calls are TRBV10-1 and TRBJ2-2; 7 nucleotides align to TRBD2. The germline CDR1 and CDR2 sequences are WNHNN and SYGVQD (reference sequence). The CDR3 has 16 amino acids. V shed 5 bases and J 4 bases; nucleotides not matched to a gene: 10. CDR3 sequence: CASSRAGSAATGELFF. The CDR3 nucleotides are TGCGCCAGCAGTCGAGCGGGGAGTGCTGCCACCGGGGAGCTGTTTTTT.

V and J are TRBV7-2 and TRBJ1-2; no reliable D call. V lost 3 bases, J lost 3 bases, and 5 bases lay in between. The CDR3 sequence is 12 residues long. Germline V gene sequence: CDR1 SGHTA, CDR2 FQGNSA. The CDR3 DNA is TGTGCCAGCAGCTTTCCCGACTATGGCTACACCTTC. Its protein product is CASSFPDYGYTF. Drawing the rest from reference TRBV7-2 and TRBJ1-2, the complete variable domain is GAGVSQSPSNKVTEKGKDVELRCDPISGHTALYWYRQSLGQGLEFLIYFQGNSAPDKSGLPSDRFSAERTGGSVSTLTIQRTQQEDSAVYLCASSFPDYGYTFGSGTRLTVV.

V and J are TRBV6-2 or TRBV6-3 and TRBJ2-3; tentative D call: TRBD1 (6 bases). V was clipped by 2 bases and J by 1 base, with 16 bases between them. The CDR3 is made up of 17 amino acids. Looked up from germline, CDR1 is MNHEY and CDR2 is SVGEGT. The CDR3, as DNA: TGTGCCAGCAGTTACCCCAGGGGTGGAGTGGGCACAGATACGCAGTATTTT. Translation gives CASSYPRGGVGTDTQYF.

The chain uses TRBV5-1 and TRBJ1-2; the D is unclear. The V end was cut by 1 base, the J end by 8 bases, with 18 bases between. This CDR3 has 15 amino acids. Per germline, CDR1 SGHRS and CDR2 YFSETQ. CDR3 DNA: TGCGCCAGCAGCTTGTTCTCATCGGGAAGCTCGGGCTACACCTTC. The encoded protein is CASSLFSSGSSGYTF.

This chain uses TRBV3-1 (or the pseudogene TRBV3-2) with TRBJ2-1; 13 nucleotides line up with TRBD2. This CDR3 region has 18 residues. J gave up 1 base and V 5 bases, and 8 bases lay outside the gene matches. CDR1 and CDR2 from the germline V gene are LGHDT and YNNKEL (reference sequence). CDR3 bases: TGTGCCAGCAGCGCACTAGCGGGGGGGCGGGTTTCCTACAATGAGCAGTTCTTC. Protein: CASSALAGGRVSYNEQFF.

The J gene is TRBJ1-1, the V gene TRBV5-1; 7 bases are shared with TRBD1. The CDR3 covers 13 residues. From germline, CDR1 is SGHRS and CDR2 YFSETQ. V shed 0 bases and J 6 bases; nucleotides not matched to a gene: 2. The CDR3 protein is CASSLEGAPEAFF. In DNA, the CDR3 is TGCGCCAGCAGCTTGGAGGGGGCCCCTGAAGCTTTCTTT.

This chain links TRBV2 with TRBJ1-6; D gene ambiguous. This CDR3 is 13 amino acids long. V lost 7 bases and J 5 bases, leaving 9 bases between the germline ends. Looked up from germline, CDR1 is SNHLY and CDR2 is FYNNEI. The CDR3 DNA reads as TGTGCCAGCACTTTAGAAAATAATTCACCCCTCCACTTT. The encoded protein is CASTLENNSPLHF.

The V and J genes are TRBV21-1 and TRBJ1-1; TRBD1 reflects the table's D call only, with no check against the DNA. TRBV21-1 is deemed a pseudogene. This CDR3 region has 14 residues. The CDR3 DNA follows: TGTGCCAGCAGCAAAGAGGGGATGAACACTGAAGCTTTCTTT. It specifies CASSKEGMNTEAFF.

The genes are TRBV10-3 and TRBJ2-7; 9 bases match TRBD2. The J segment lost 5 bases and the V segment lost 4 bases, leaving 9 bases of the junction unmatched. The germline V gene has CDR1 ENHRY and CDR2 SYGVKD. The CDR3 extends over 15 amino acids. The CDR3 here is CAISAPGLAQNEQYF. The CDR3 nucleotides read TGTGCCATCAGTGCACCGGGACTAGCTCAGAACGAGCAGTACTTC.

The V gene is TRBV29-1, the J gene TRBJ2-1, with TRBD1 matching over 7 bases. The V gene's germline CDR1 is SQVTM and CDR2 ANQGSEA. Unmatched junction bases numbered 3, after V lost 7 bases and J lost 3 bases. The CDR3 is 12 amino acids. This CDR3 reads CSAGTVYNEQFF. The DNA for the CDR3 is TGCAGCGCTGGGACAGTCTACAATGAGCAGTTCTTC.